The entry that follows covers one T cell receptor beta chain sequence. TCRdb keeps only in-frame clones here, not all; method: immunoSEQ multiplex PCR. The sample lists about 46,000 clones; less than 95% were seen once. The CDR3 is made up of 11 amino acids. V lost 6 bases to trimming and J lost 15 bases; unmatched junction nucleotides: 8. Germline V gene sequence: CDR1 SQVTM, CDR2 ANQGSEA. This sample was included in a study of T cell changes during pregnancy in multiple sclerosis. Source: CD8+ T cells from peripheral blood mononuclear cells, taken in the second trimester of pregnancy. The receptor was isolated from a female donor with multiple sclerosis, enrolled in a pregnancy study. This rearrangement joins TRBV29-1 to TRBJ2-3, with 11 bases matching TRBD2. CDR3 sequence (DNA): TGCAGCGTGCCAACTAGCGGGGGTCCTTATTTT. Residues: CSVPTSGGPYF.